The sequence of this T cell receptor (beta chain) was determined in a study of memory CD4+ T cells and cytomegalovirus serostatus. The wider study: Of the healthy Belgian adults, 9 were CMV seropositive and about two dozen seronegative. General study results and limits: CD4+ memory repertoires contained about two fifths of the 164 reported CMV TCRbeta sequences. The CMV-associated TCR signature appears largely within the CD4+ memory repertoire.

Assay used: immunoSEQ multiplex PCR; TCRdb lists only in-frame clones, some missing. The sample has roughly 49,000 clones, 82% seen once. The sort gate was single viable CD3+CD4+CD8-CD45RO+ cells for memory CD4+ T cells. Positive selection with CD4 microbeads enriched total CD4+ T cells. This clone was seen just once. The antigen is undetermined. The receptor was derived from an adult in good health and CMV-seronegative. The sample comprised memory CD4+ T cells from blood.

CDR3 amino acids: CASSKRGLGGNTIYF. CDR3 sequence (DNA): TGTGCCAGCAGCAAAAGGGGGCTCGGGGGAAACACCATATATTTT. V gene TRBV21-1 combines with J gene TRBJ1-3; the table names TRBD1, a call not compared with the DNA. TRBV21-1 is listed as a pseudogene. The CDR3 extends over 15 amino acids.